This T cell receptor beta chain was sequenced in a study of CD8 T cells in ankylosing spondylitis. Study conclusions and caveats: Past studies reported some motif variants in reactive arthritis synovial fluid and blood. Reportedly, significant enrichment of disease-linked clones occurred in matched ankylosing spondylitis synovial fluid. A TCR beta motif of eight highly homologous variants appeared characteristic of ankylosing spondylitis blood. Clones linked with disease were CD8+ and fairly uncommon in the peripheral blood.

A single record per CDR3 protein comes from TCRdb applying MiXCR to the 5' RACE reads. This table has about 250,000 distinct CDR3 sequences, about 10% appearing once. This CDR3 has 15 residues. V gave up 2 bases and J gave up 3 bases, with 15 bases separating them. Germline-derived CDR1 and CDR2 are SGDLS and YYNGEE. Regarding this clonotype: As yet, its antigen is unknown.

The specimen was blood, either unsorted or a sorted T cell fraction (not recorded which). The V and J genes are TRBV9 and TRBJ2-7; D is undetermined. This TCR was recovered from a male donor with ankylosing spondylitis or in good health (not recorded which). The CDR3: CASSVGPAFLYEQYF. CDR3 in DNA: TGTGCCAGCAGCGTTGGCCCAGCGTTTCTCTACGAGCAGTACTTC. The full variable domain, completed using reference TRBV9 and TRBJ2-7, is DSGVTQTPKHLITATGQRVTLRCSPRSGDLSVYWYQQSLDQGLQFLIQYYNGEERAKGNILERFSAQQFPDLHSELNLSSLELGDSALYFCASSVGPAFLYEQYFGPGTRLTVT.